The present T cell receptor beta chain was sequenced within a study of CD8+CD57+ T cells in acquired aplastic anemia. Study outcomes and limitations: There were fewer than 35 CD8+ CDR3 sequences that occurred in both patients and controls.

Genomic DNA acted as the template from which TCR beta VDJ combination and CDR3 sequence profiling were carried out. From the reads, TCRdb called clonotypes with MiXCR, one entry per CDR3 protein. The table includes fewer than 250,000 distinct CDR3 sequences, about half detected once. CDR1 LNHDA and CDR2 SQIVND come from the germline V gene (reference sequence). This CDR3 has 14 residues. V trimming: 6 bases; J trimming: 2 bases; junction bases outside the gene matches: 7. Of note for this clonotype: Its antigen is unidentified.

The source is a human donor in good health, serving as a control. The chain combines TRBV19 with TRBJ2-7, with TRBD1 matching 7 bases. The sequenced material came from sorted CD4+, CD8+, or CD8+CD57+ T cells (not recorded which) from PBMCs. The CDR3 is CASRPTGSTYEQYF. The CDR3 nucleotides are TGTGCCAGTAGACCGACAGGGAGTACCTACGAGCAGTACTTC. The entire variable domain, with the rest obtained from reference TRBV19 and TRBJ2-7, is as follows: DGGITQSPKYLFRKEGQNVTLSCEQNLNHDAMYWYRQDPGQGLRLIYYSQIVNDFQKGDIAEGYSVSREKKESFPLTVTSAQKNPTAFYLCASRPTGSTYEQYFGPGTRLTVT.